These T cell receptor beta chains were read from a single sample in a study of blood T cell repertoires in COVID-19. Some clones are missing from TCRdb's copy, which holds only in-frame ones; the method was immunoSEQ multiplex PCR. The sample includes 120,000 to 150,000 clones, 80% seen only once; the top ten take about 5%. Sequenced sample: peripheral blood. The receptors here all came from a woman aged 50 to 65 with acute or convalescent COVID-19. Each CDR3 is given with its conserved first and last residue. Each record gives: CDR3 DNA, CDR3 protein, J gene, V gene, D gene, clone size. D genes are given only for firm matches. Rows give clone size only sometimes, using once, few, many, or a class for an expanded clone.

TGTGCCAGCAGCCCCGGGGGGCGAAACCCGTACGAGCAGTACTTC,CASSPGGRNPYEQYF,TRBJ2-7,TRBV7-9,-,few
TGTGCCAGCCGTGACAGGGGACGTAATGAAAAACTGTTTTTT,CASRDRGRNEKLFF,TRBJ1-4,TRBV6-1,TRBD1,few
TGCGCCAGCAGCTCCGGAGGGGCAACTAATGAAAAACTGTTTTTT,CASSSGGATNEKLFF,TRBJ1-4,TRBV5-1,-,-
TGTGCCAGCAGCTTAGGGCCCGGGGGAGACGGAAACACCATATATTTT,CASSLGPGGDGNTIYF,TRBJ1-3,TRBV7-2,-,-
TGTGCCAGCAGCCCCCAATCCTACCAGCCCCAGCATTTT,CASSPQSYQPQHF,TRBJ1-5,TRBV21-1,-,-
TGTGCCAGCAGGCAATATACAGGGTTTGAGATAGGAAACACCATATATTTT,CASRQYTGFEIGNTIYF,TRBJ1-3,TRBV5-5,-,-
TGTGCCAGCCGAAGTAGCGGGGGGTTTAGCACAGATACGCAGTATTTT,CASRSSGGFSTDTQYF,TRBJ2-3,TRBV27,TRBD2,-
TGTGCCATCAGTCGGGACAGGGGTAGAACAGATACGCAGTATTTT,CAISRDRGRTDTQYF,TRBJ2-3,TRBV10-3,TRBD1,-
TGTGCCTGGAGTGTATCGGGGGGTCAGCCCCAGCATTTT,CAWSVSGGQPQHF,TRBJ1-5,TRBV30,-,-
TGTGCCATCAGCCCTCGGACAGGGGGCCGAGGGACTGAAGCTTTCTTT,CAISPRTGGRGTEAFF,TRBJ1-1,TRBV10-3,TRBD1,-
TGTGCCAGCAGTTACGACGGGGAAGGAAACACCATATATTTT,CASSYDGEGNTIYF,TRBJ1-3,TRBV6-5,-,once
TGTGCCAGCAGTTTAGTTTCTAGCTCTCCTCGTTTT,CASSLVSSSPRF,TRBJ2-3,TRBV12-3/TRBV12-4,-,-
TGTGCCAGCAGTTACTCGCGGTTCAATCAGCCCCAGCATTTT,CASSYSRFNQPQHF,TRBJ1-5,TRBV6-5,-,-
TGTGCCAGCAGCCTAGACGGAAATCAGCCCCAGCATTTT,CASSLDGNQPQHF,TRBJ1-5,TRBV12-3/TRBV12-4,-,-
TGTGCCAGCAGCCAAGGGACGGGGGATTCACCCCTCCACTTT,CASSQGTGDSPLHF,TRBJ1-6,TRBV3-1/TRBV3-2,-,many
TGTGCCAGCAGCCCAGGACAGCAAGATTCACCCCTCCACTTT,CASSPGQQDSPLHF,TRBJ1-6,TRBV7-3,-,-
TGTGCCAGCAGCCAACAATCGATGATGGCAAACACCATATATTTT,CASSQQSMMANTIYF,TRBJ1-3,TRBV11-2,-,-